This T cell receptor (beta chain) emerged from a study of cytomegalovirus exposure and HLA in healthy donors. The germline gives CDR1 SNHLY, CDR2 FYNNEI. CDR3 size: 12 residues. Trimming removed 1 base from V and 4 bases from J, with 4 bases in between. Study-wide points: Through in vitro validation, a few CMV-associated chains were shown to be specific for CMV antigens.

Some clones are missing from TCRdb's copy, which holds only in-frame ones; the method was immunoSEQ multiplex PCR. The sample includes tens of thousands of clones, roughly 83% of them seen just once. This clone was found a few times. What it recognizes is unknown. Material for sequencing was PBMCs. The TCR originated in a woman aged 18-29 years in good health and CMV-seropositive. This sequence joins TRBV2 and TRBJ1-2, with unresolved D. The CDR3, as DNA: TGTGCCAGCAGTGAAGATATCTATGGCTACACCTTC. It translates to CASSEDIYGYTF.